These 4 T cell receptor beta chains were sequenced from one sample in a study of molecular identifiers for immune sequencing clone quantification. TCRdb recomputed calls from the PCR reads with MiXCR, one row per CDR3 protein. Seen here are hundreds of thousands of distinct CDR3 sequences, about 25% observed once, and the top ten hold about 0.8%. The specimen was naive CD8+ T cells from blood, with Jurkat cell RNA spiked in. Specified subset: FACS-sorted CD8+CD4-CCR7+CD45RA+ naive T cells. The origin of the receptors is a human donor in good health. Some libraries in this study had Jurkat cell RNA spiked in.

Notes on this clonotype: Just one base apart from a much larger clone, this may be a read error. The chain combines TRBV6-5 with TRBJ2-6; 9 positions agree with TRBD1. CDR1 is MNHEY and CDR2 is SVGAGI in the germline V gene. The CDR3 has 20 amino acids. J gave up 1 base and V 2 bases, and 12 bases lay outside the gene matches. CDR3 amino acids: CASSYLQGAEVASGANVLTF. In nucleotides, the CDR3 is TGTGCCAGCAGTTACCTACAGGGGGCGGAGGTGGCTTCTGGGGCCAACGTCCTGACTTTC.

A note on this clonotype: At one end the junction does not follow the germline gene, possibly because of a read error. The chain's CDR3 is CARDRSSYIEQFF. CDR3 sequence (DNA): TGTGCCAGGGACAGGAGCTCCTACATTGAGCAGTTCTTC. The chain is built from TRBV2 and TRBJ2-1; 7 bases line up with TRBD1. The CDR3 runs to 13 residues. Per germline, CDR1 SNHLY and CDR2 FYNNEI.

This clonotype appeared many times. The chain is built from TRBV10-3 and TRBJ2-3; tentative D call: TRBD1 (6 bases). CDR3 size: 11 residues. Germline V gene data show CDR1 as ENHRY and CDR2 as SYGVKD. V lost 4 bases and J lost 12, with 11 bases in between. DNA of the CDR3: TGTGCCATCAGTGGAGGCAGGGGTCAGTATTTT. Its translation is CAISGGRGQYF.

Many counts were recorded for this clonotype. The chain has TRBV2 and TRBJ2-5, with D unresolved. This CDR3 is 15 amino acids long. The V gene lost 2 bases and the J gene lost 1 base, with 11 bases spanning the gap. Per germline, CDR1 SNHLY and CDR2 FYNNEI. CDR3 loop: CASSERSGGQETQYF. As DNA, the CDR3 is TGTGCCAGCAGTGAAAGGTCCGGCGGCCAAGAGACCCAGTACTTC.